The clone carrying this TCR beta chain appeared a single time. This specimen includes other DNA sequences encoding the same CDR3. Authors' data handling: There were no quality scores in the junction-only immunoSEQ sequences, so filtering differed. Sequencing was performed with immunoSEQ multiplex PCR; in TCRdb, only in-frame clones are kept and a portion is missing. V and J calls and clone size follow that table, whereas D and trimming were derived from the DNA. The table records roughly 2,000,000 clones, around 95% of them present only once. This record comes from a study of shared clonotypes between healthy human individuals. Trimming shortened V by 4 bases and J by 2 bases, and 3 bases separated the two germline ends. Germline V CDR1 and CDR2: SGHTA, FQGNSA. This CDR3 spans 11 amino acids. Positively selected for CCR7, the CD45RO-negative cells used as naive CD8 cells excluded terminally differentiated effector memory CD45RA+ cells. Healthy HIV-negative adults without recent acute infections or vaccinations served as donors.

This chain links TRBV7-2 with TRBJ2-7; D gene uncertain. The sample taken for sequencing was naive CD8+ T cells from PBMCs. The clonotype was recovered from a man between 18 and 35 years old in good health. Some clones in this sample may be carry-over from other donors' samples. The CDR3 DNA reads as TGTGCCAGCAGCTCGACCTACGAGCAGTACTTC. Protein: CASSSTYEQYF.